The rows below give T cell receptor beta chains drawn from one sample of a study of T cell changes during pregnancy in multiple sclerosis. Sequencing was performed with immunoSEQ multiplex PCR; in TCRdb, only in-frame clones are kept and a portion is missing. The sample consists of about 75,000 clones, 70% to 90% of them appearing once. Sequencing was performed on peripheral blood, taken in the first trimester of pregnancy. The receptors were sampled from a female donor in good health, enrolled as a control in a pregnancy study. Each CDR3 is given with its conserved first and last residue. The D gene is left open where the match is weak. A clone size is listed for some rows: how often the clone was seen (once, few, many), or a class if it is expanded.

j_call: TRBJ2-3; d_call: TRBD2; cdr3_length: 14; v_call: TRBV7-2; clone_size: -; cdr3_nt: TGTGCCAGCACCGTGACCGGGACTAGCGGGAGTTGGTATTTT; cdr3_aa: CASTVTGTSGSWYF
j_call: TRBJ2-3; d_call: TRBD2; cdr3_length: 20; v_call: TRBV4-1; clone_size: -; cdr3_nt: TGCGCCAGCAGCCAAGTGCTAGCGGGGGGCATACCATCTAGCACAGATACGCAGTATTTT; cdr3_aa: CASSQVLAGGIPSSTDTQYF
j_call: TRBJ1-4; d_call: -; cdr3_length: 15; v_call: TRBV11-2; clone_size: -; cdr3_nt: TGTGCCAGCAGCTTACCGGGATTCACGCGAGAAAAACTGTTTTTT; cdr3_aa: CASSLPGFTREKLFF
j_call: TRBJ1-2; d_call: -; cdr3_length: 13; v_call: TRBV27; clone_size: -; cdr3_nt: TGTGCCAGCAGTTTATCGAAGAGGAACGGCTACACCTTC; cdr3_aa: CASSLSKRNGYTF
j_call: TRBJ1-5; d_call: -; cdr3_length: 13; v_call: TRBV5-1; clone_size: -; cdr3_nt: TGCGCCAGCAGCTTAGGGGGGGGCCAGCCCCAGCATTTT; cdr3_aa: CASSLGGGQPQHF
j_call: TRBJ2-7; d_call: -; cdr3_length: 17; v_call: TRBV5-6; clone_size: -; cdr3_nt: TGTGCCAGCAGCTTGGACCCCCGACAGATCCTAACCTACGAGCAGTACTTC; cdr3_aa: CASSLDPRQILTYEQYF
j_call: TRBJ1-2; d_call: -; cdr3_length: 14; v_call: TRBV2; clone_size: -; cdr3_nt: TGTGCCAGCAGCAGAGGCCGGGGTGTCGATGGCTACACCTTC; cdr3_aa: CASSRGRGVDGYTF
j_call: TRBJ2-3; d_call: TRBD2; cdr3_length: 14; v_call: TRBV7-9; clone_size: -; cdr3_nt: TGTGCCAGCAGCCCCCGAGCGGGAGCGGATACGCAGTATTTT; cdr3_aa: CASSPRAGADTQYF
j_call: TRBJ2-7; d_call: -; cdr3_length: 14; v_call: TRBV28; clone_size: -; cdr3_nt: TGTGCCAGCAGCTCCTCTGCGGGGTTCTACGAGCAGTACTTC; cdr3_aa: CASSSSAGFYEQYF
j_call: TRBJ1-3; d_call: -; cdr3_length: 13; v_call: TRBV7-6; clone_size: once; cdr3_nt: TGTGCCAGCAGCGCGGGTTCTGGAAACACCATATATTTT; cdr3_aa: CASSAGSGNTIYF
j_call: TRBJ1-1; d_call: TRBD1; cdr3_length: 17; v_call: TRBV5-1; clone_size: -; cdr3_nt: TGCGCCAGTAGCTCCTCCGGGTATGGGACAGGTAAGGGTGAAGCTTTCTTT; cdr3_aa: CASSSSGYGTGKGEAFF
j_call: TRBJ1-5; d_call: -; cdr3_length: 13; v_call: TRBV6-5; clone_size: -; cdr3_nt: TGTGCCAGCAGCCCTCGGGGGGCGCAGCCCCAGCATTTT; cdr3_aa: CASSPRGAQPQHF
j_call: TRBJ2-1; d_call: TRBD2; cdr3_length: 15; v_call: TRBV11-2; clone_size: -; cdr3_nt: TGTGCCAGCAGCCTGACTAGCGGGGTCGGTAATGAGCAGTTCTTC; cdr3_aa: CASSLTSGVGNEQFF